This TCR beta chain stems from a study of T cell responses to AZD1222 COVID-19 vaccine (dated by TCRdb to the early 2020s). At the level of the whole study: TCR sequencing covered some 240 trial participants: 207 given two doses of AZD1222 and about 26 given two doses of MenACWY control vaccine. Enrollment into the trials was organized by age into subgroups of 18-55, 56-69 and 70-plus years, and those subgroups contained about 150, 27 and 61 TCR-sequenced participants, respectively.

The time point label on this specimen signifies: baseline before first vaccination. According to the study, the label for this sample's treatment or condition signals: meningococcal conjugate vaccine given as trial control. The vaccinee samples were drawn from two UK trials, COV001 and COV002, one of which was a single-blind randomized controlled phase 2/3 trial testing AZD1222 (ChAdOx1 nCoV-19) in healthy adults. Trial participant PBMC samples were collected at day 0 and day 28 after the second dose for TCRbeta chain sequencing. The CDR3 regions of human TCRbeta chains were analyzed by immunosequencing. As for the authors' bioinformatics: Repertoire TCRs were matched against a reference library of SARS-CoV-2-specific TCRs generated with the MIRA antigen-specificity platform. Breadth was defined as the fraction of unique TCRs that were SARS-CoV-2-associated. Depth was defined as the fraction of total T cells that were SARS-CoV-2-associated. Using the MIRA data, each spike-specific TCR was mapped to the spike region that the TCR reacts to and placed in a CD4 or CD8 class. Log10-transformed breadth and depth values were compared by one-way ANOVA with Sidak's multiple comparisons tests. Held by TCRdb, this immuneACCESS table contains in-frame sequences only and omits some clones. Under half of the omission traces to an unresolved V gene where checked; the cause of the rest is unknown. D and trimming were read from the DNA, whereas the V and J calls and clone size are those reported in that table. This sample comprises roughly 77,000 clones, about 91% of them detected only once. The ten largest clones take up around 7.1% of the sample.

The junction shows trimming of 2 bases on V and 4 bases on J, plus 11 bases between the germline ends. CDR1 and CDR2, per the germline V gene, are MGHDK and SYGVNS. Taken from cysteine to phenylalanine, the CDR3 has 14 residues. Only the CDR3 DNA is retained, 42 bases long and in frame from the first base. This clone has just one count. It lacks a known antigen. Base qualities are not at hand, and no much larger clone is one base apart. General conclusions and limits of the study: In the small 56-69-year group, the increase in depth fell short of significance, most likely because of low power. A significant rise in spike-specific TCR breadth and depth was observed after two AZD1222 doses relative to day 0 and relative to MenACWY recipients. The vaccine-associated CD4 TCRs covered the entire spike protein, and the dominant responses fell in regions 160-218 and 743-854. Because no samples from the day 14 peak response were available, repertoires could be characterized only after the peak T cell response. Reportedly, close to half of the unique spike-specific TCRs recognized epitopes lying outside the regions that are mutated in the B.1.351 and B.1.1.7 variants. Participants were mostly white British and included more females than males, and it was suggested by the authors that clonal diversity may have been underestimated. Conclusions about previously exposed vaccinees were limited because only six or seven AZD1222 recipients were SARS-CoV-2 seropositive at baseline.

The V and J segments used are TRBV25-1 and TRBJ1-2; a confident D gene designation cannot be given. The source was peripheral blood, collected on day 0 of MenACWY control vaccination. The sequence was obtained from an adult in good health. The CDR3 is CASSEPGRSYGYTF. Read as DNA, the sequence is TGTGCCAGCAGTGAACCTGGCAGAAGCTATGGCTACACCTTC.